A selection of T cell receptor beta chains follows, all from one sample in a study of tumor-infiltrating lymphocytes in localized non-small cell lung cancer. Only in-frame clones appear in the TCRdb table, and some are missing; sequencing was by immunoSEQ multiplex PCR. Here the sample spans about 12,000 clones, roughly 80% being singletons. Sequencing was carried out using lung tumor tissue. The receptors stem from a human donor with non-small cell lung cancer. CDR3s include the opening cysteine and the closing phenylalanine or tryptophan. The D gene is left open where the match is weak. A clone size is listed for some rows: how often the clone was seen (once, few, many), or a class if it is expanded.

clone_size: .; v_call: TRBV7-8; j_call: TRBJ1-5; d_call: .; cdr3_aa: CASSLTSFNQPQHF; cdr3_nt: TGTGCCAGCAGCCTAACGAGTTTCAATCAGCCCCAGCATTTT
clone_size: .; v_call: TRBV6-5; j_call: TRBJ1-6; d_call: .; cdr3_aa: CASSLSSTSPLHF; cdr3_nt: TGTGCCAGCAGTTTATCTTCGACTTCACCCCTCCACTTT
clone_size: .; v_call: TRBV5-1; j_call: TRBJ1-1; d_call: .; cdr3_aa: CASFPGTSWAEAFF; cdr3_nt: TGCGCCAGCTTCCCCGGGACCTCTTGGGCTGAAGCTTTCTTT
clone_size: .; v_call: TRBV5-6; j_call: TRBJ1-1; d_call: .; cdr3_aa: CASSPNPGHASAFF; cdr3_nt: TGTGCCAGCAGCCCAAATCCGGGACACGCATCGGCTTTCTTT
clone_size: .; v_call: TRBV19; j_call: TRBJ2-7; d_call: TRBD1; cdr3_aa: CARQGSYEQYF; cdr3_nt: TGTGCCAGACAGGGGTCCTACGAGCAGTACTTC
clone_size: .; v_call: TRBV9; j_call: TRBJ1-1; d_call: .; cdr3_aa: CASSVGGWDTEAFF; cdr3_nt: TGTGCCAGCAGCGTAGGGGGCTGGGACACTGAAGCTTTCTTT
clone_size: .; v_call: TRBV11-3; j_call: TRBJ1-2; d_call: .; cdr3_aa: CASSPTAGDYGYTF; cdr3_nt: TGTGCCAGCAGCCCGACGGCCGGGGACTATGGCTACACCTTC
clone_size: .; v_call: TRBV5-5; j_call: TRBJ2-2; d_call: .; cdr3_aa: CASSYRGELFF; cdr3_nt: TGTGCCAGCAGCTACCGAGGGGAGCTGTTTTTT
clone_size: .; v_call: TRBV9; j_call: TRBJ2-1; d_call: .; cdr3_aa: CASSVGGGDSYNEQFF; cdr3_nt: TGTGCCAGCAGCGTTGGGGGGGGCGACTCCTACAATGAGCAGTTCTTC
clone_size: .; v_call: TRBV19; j_call: TRBJ1-4; d_call: .; cdr3_aa: CASSAETNEKLFF; cdr3_nt: TGTGCCAGTAGTGCAGAGACGAATGAAAAACTGTTTTTT
clone_size: .; v_call: TRBV7-9; j_call: TRBJ1-4; d_call: .; cdr3_aa: CASSLNREKLFF; cdr3_nt: TGTGCCAGCAGCTTAAATCGCGAAAAACTGTTTTTT
clone_size: .; v_call: TRBV4-2; j_call: TRBJ2-7; d_call: .; cdr3_aa: CASSQDLRSSSYEQYF; cdr3_nt: TGTGCCAGCAGCCAAGATCTACGGTCCAGCTCCTACGAGCAGTACTTC
clone_size: .; v_call: TRBV7-2; j_call: TRBJ2-7; d_call: .; cdr3_aa: CASSLVNHEQYF; cdr3_nt: TGTGCCAGCAGCTTAGTGAACCACGAGCAGTACTTC
clone_size: .; v_call: TRBV5-5; j_call: TRBJ2-2; d_call: .; cdr3_aa: CASSREGQTGELFF; cdr3_nt: TGTGCCAGCAGCCGGGAGGGACAGACCGGGGAGCTGTTTTTT
clone_size: .; v_call: TRBV12-5; j_call: TRBJ1-1; d_call: .; cdr3_aa: CASGLGNVNTEAFF; cdr3_nt: TGTGCTAGTGGTTTGGGGAACGTGAACACTGAAGCTTTCTTT
clone_size: .; v_call: TRBV5-6; j_call: TRBJ1-2; d_call: .; cdr3_aa: CASSLSGGSFNLYTF; cdr3_nt: TGTGCCAGCAGCTTGAGCGGGGGCTCCTTCAACCTCTACACCTTC
clone_size: .; v_call: TRBV18; j_call: TRBJ1-1; d_call: .; cdr3_aa: CASSPPRGRGSNTEAFF; cdr3_nt: TGTGCCAGCTCACCACCCAGGGGCAGGGGTTCGAACACTGAAGCTTTCTTT
clone_size: .; v_call: TRBV10-3; j_call: TRBJ1-1; d_call: .; cdr3_aa: CAISETDMNTEAFF; cdr3_nt: TGTGCCATCAGTGAGACAGATATGAACACTGAAGCTTTCTTT
clone_size: .; v_call: TRBV5-1; j_call: TRBJ1-1; d_call: .; cdr3_aa: CASSSYRNTEAFF; cdr3_nt: TGCGCCAGCAGCTCCTACAGGAACACTGAAGCTTTCTTT
clone_size: .; v_call: TRBV4-2; j_call: TRBJ2-7; d_call: TRBD2; cdr3_aa: CASSETSGGPSYEQYF; cdr3_nt: TGTGCCAGCAGCGAGACTAGCGGGGGACCTTCCTACGAGCAGTACTTC
clone_size: .; v_call: TRBV6-6; j_call: TRBJ2-7; d_call: TRBD1; cdr3_aa: CASSYDRGRHEQYF; cdr3_nt: TGTGCCAGCAGTTACGACAGGGGAAGGCACGAGCAGTACTTC
clone_size: .; v_call: TRBV18; j_call: TRBJ1-2; d_call: .; cdr3_aa: CASSPDGIYGYTF; cdr3_nt: TGTGCCAGCTCACCCGACGGAATCTATGGCTACACCTTC
clone_size: .; v_call: TRBV2; j_call: TRBJ1-1; d_call: .; cdr3_aa: CASSEGPQNTEAFF; cdr3_nt: TGTGCCAGCAGTGAAGGACCGCAGAACACTGAAGCTTTCTTT
clone_size: .; v_call: TRBV11-3; j_call: TRBJ2-2; d_call: .; cdr3_aa: CASSLENTGELFF; cdr3_nt: TGTGCCAGCAGCTTAGAAAACACCGGGGAGCTGTTTTTT
clone_size: .; v_call: TRBV19; j_call: TRBJ2-3; d_call: .; cdr3_aa: CASSITAERDTQYF; cdr3_nt: TGTGCCAGTAGTATTACAGCGGAAAGAGATACGCAGTATTTT
clone_size: .; v_call: TRBV19; j_call: TRBJ1-2; d_call: .; cdr3_aa: CASSIGGIYGYTF; cdr3_nt: TGTGCCAGTAGTATAGGGGGGATCTATGGCTACACCTTC
clone_size: .; v_call: TRBV19; j_call: TRBJ2-7; d_call: TRBD2; cdr3_aa: CASSVSGGPSYEQYF; cdr3_nt: TGTGCCAGTAGTGTTAGCGGGGGGCCCTCCTACGAGCAGTACTTC
clone_size: .; v_call: TRBV14; j_call: TRBJ2-1; d_call: .; cdr3_aa: CASSQGRGVLEQFF; cdr3_nt: TGTGCCAGCAGCCAAGGGCGGGGAGTTTTAGAGCAGTTCTTC
clone_size: .; v_call: TRBV9; j_call: TRBJ1-1; d_call: .; cdr3_aa: CASSVGGARMNTEAFF; cdr3_nt: TGTGCCAGCAGCGTAGGGGGGGCTCGGATGAACACTGAAGCTTTCTTT
clone_size: .; v_call: TRBV5-1; j_call: TRBJ2-7; d_call: TRBD1; cdr3_aa: CASSPTGDAISNEQYF; cdr3_nt: TGCGCCAGCAGCCCTACAGGGGACGCGATCTCCAACGAGCAGTACTTC
clone_size: .; v_call: TRBV7-9; j_call: TRBJ2-5; d_call: .; cdr3_aa: CASSFVASQETQYF; cdr3_nt: TGTGCCAGCAGCTTCGTTGCGTCTCAAGAGACCCAGTACTTC
clone_size: .; v_call: TRBV18; j_call: TRBJ1-2; d_call: .; cdr3_aa: CASSPAVTGLHGYTF; cdr3_nt: TGTGCCAGCTCACCGGCGGTAACAGGGCTCCATGGCTACACCTTC
clone_size: .; v_call: TRBV5-6; j_call: TRBJ1-3; d_call: .; cdr3_aa: CASSPTGGTGNTIYF; cdr3_nt: TGTGCCAGCAGCCCTACGGGGGGAACTGGAAACACCATATATTTT
clone_size: once; v_call: TRBV27; j_call: TRBJ2-3; d_call: .; cdr3_aa: CASKPTGPKEAGTQYF; cdr3_nt: TGTGCCAGCAAACCGACCGGGCCAAAGGAGGCCGGTACGCAGTATTTT
clone_size: .; v_call: TRBV6-5; j_call: TRBJ2-5; d_call: TRBD2; cdr3_aa: CASSSGRGQETQYF; cdr3_nt: TGTGCCAGCAGTTCGGGGCGGGGGCAAGAGACCCAGTACTTC
clone_size: .; v_call: TRBV10-2; j_call: TRBJ1-4; d_call: .; cdr3_aa: CASSDTGSNEKLFF; cdr3_nt: TGCGCCAGCAGCGACACCGGCTCTAATGAAAAACTGTTTTTT
clone_size: once; v_call: TRBV5-8; j_call: TRBJ1-4; d_call: TRBD1; cdr3_aa: CASRTGTGNEKLFF; cdr3_nt: TGTGCCAGCAGGACCGGGACAGGGAATGAAAAACTGTTTTTT
clone_size: .; v_call: TRBV4-3; j_call: TRBJ2-1; d_call: .; cdr3_aa: CASSHGQLGSYNEQFF; cdr3_nt: TGCGCCAGCAGCCACGGGCAGCTCGGATCATACAATGAGCAGTTCTTC
clone_size: .; v_call: TRBV5-1; j_call: TRBJ1-2; d_call: .; cdr3_aa: CASSLDAGRGDGYTF; cdr3_nt: TGCGCCAGCAGCTTGGACGCGGGGCGCGGTGATGGCTACACCTTC
clone_size: .; v_call: TRBV30; j_call: TRBJ2-1; d_call: TRBD2; cdr3_aa: CAWRRLAGAYNEQFF; cdr3_nt: TGTGCCTGGAGACGACTAGCGGGGGCCTACAATGAGCAGTTCTTC
clone_size: .; v_call: TRBV27; j_call: TRBJ1-5; d_call: TRBD1; cdr3_aa: CASGQTGGNNQPQHF; cdr3_nt: TGTGCCAGCGGACAAACAGGGGGGAACAATCAGCCCCAGCATTTT
clone_size: .; v_call: TRBV16; j_call: TRBJ1-5; d_call: .; cdr3_aa: CASSQLGGGYQPQHF; cdr3_nt: TGTGCCAGCAGCCAATTGGGCGGGGGCTATCAGCCCCAGCATTTT
clone_size: .; v_call: TRBV9; j_call: TRBJ1-4; d_call: .; cdr3_aa: CASSLFSGEKLFF; cdr3_nt: TGTGCCAGCAGCCTGTTTTCGGGGGAAAAACTGTTTTTT
clone_size: large; v_call: TRBV11-2; j_call: TRBJ1-5; d_call: .; cdr3_aa: CASSLDRAGVRNQPQHF; cdr3_nt: TGTGCCAGCAGCTTAGATCGGGCAGGGGTACGCAATCAGCCCCAGCATTTT
clone_size: .; v_call: TRBV4-3; j_call: TRBJ1-5; d_call: .; cdr3_aa: CASSQDKGQPQHF; cdr3_nt: TGCGCCAGCAGCCAAGATAAGGGACAGCCCCAGCATTTT
clone_size: .; v_call: TRBV10-3; j_call: TRBJ2-7; d_call: .; cdr3_aa: CAIMRNSYEQYF; cdr3_nt: TGTGCCATCATGAGGAATTCCTACGAGCAGTACTTC